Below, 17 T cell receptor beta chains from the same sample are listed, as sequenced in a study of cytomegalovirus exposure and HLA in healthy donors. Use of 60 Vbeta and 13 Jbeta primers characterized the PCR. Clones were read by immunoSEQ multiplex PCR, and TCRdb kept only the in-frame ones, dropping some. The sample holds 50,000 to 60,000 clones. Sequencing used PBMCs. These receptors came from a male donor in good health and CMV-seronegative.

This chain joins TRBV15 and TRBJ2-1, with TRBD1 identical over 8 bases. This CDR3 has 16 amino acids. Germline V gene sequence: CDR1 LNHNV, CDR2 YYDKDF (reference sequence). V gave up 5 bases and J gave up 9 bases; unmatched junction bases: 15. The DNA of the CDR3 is TGTGCCACCAGCGAAAGCCAACAGGGGGGACGTCCTGAGCAGTTCTTC. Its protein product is CATSESQQGGRPEQFF. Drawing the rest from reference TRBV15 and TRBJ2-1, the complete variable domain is DAMVIQNPRYQVTQFGKPVTLSCSQTLNHNVMYWYQQKSSQAPKLLFHYYDKDFNNEADTPDNFQSRRPNTSFCFLDIRSPGLGDTAMYLCATSESQQGGRPEQFFGPGTRLTVL.

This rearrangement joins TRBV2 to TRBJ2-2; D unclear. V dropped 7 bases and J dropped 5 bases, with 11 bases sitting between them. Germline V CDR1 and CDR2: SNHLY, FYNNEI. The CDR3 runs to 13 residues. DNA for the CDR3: TGTGCCAGCAAAGGAGACGGGACCGGGGAGCTGTTTTTT. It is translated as CASKGDGTGELFF.

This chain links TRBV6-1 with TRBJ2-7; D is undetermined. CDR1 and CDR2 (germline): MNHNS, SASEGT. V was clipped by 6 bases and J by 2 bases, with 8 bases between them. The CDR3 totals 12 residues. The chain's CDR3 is CASRVDTYEQYF. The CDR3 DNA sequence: TGTGCCAGCAGGGTCGACACCTACGAGCAGTACTTC.

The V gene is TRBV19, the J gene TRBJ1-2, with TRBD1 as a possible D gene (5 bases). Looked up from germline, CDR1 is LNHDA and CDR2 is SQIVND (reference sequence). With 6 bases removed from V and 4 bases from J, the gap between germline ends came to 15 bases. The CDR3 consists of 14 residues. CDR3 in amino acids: CASSVGLQVYGYTF. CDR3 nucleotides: TGTGCCAGTAGCGTGGGGTTACAGGTCTATGGCTACACCTTC.

CDR3 loop: CASSQARGRNTEAFF. CDR3 coding DNA: TGTGCCAGCAGCCAGGCCCGGGGTAGGAACACTGAAGCTTTCTTT. V gene TRBV7-9 combines with J gene TRBJ1-1, with D unclear. Germline V CDR1 and CDR2: SEHNR, FQNEAQ (reference sequence). The CDR3 runs 15 residues. V was trimmed by 5 bases and J by 1 base, leaving 14 bases between them.

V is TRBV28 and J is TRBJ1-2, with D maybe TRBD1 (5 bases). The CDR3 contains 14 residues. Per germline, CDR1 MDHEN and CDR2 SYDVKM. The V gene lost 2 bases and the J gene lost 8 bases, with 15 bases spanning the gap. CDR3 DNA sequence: TGTGCCAGCAGTTTAGCCCCAGGGTCGCGAGGCTACACCTTC. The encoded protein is CASSLAPGSRGYTF.

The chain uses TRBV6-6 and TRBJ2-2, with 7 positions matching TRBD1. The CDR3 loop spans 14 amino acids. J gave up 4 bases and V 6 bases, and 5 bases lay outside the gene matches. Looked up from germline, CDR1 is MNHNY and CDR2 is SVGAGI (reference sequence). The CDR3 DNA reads TGTGCCAGCAGGTACCGGGACAGCACCGGGGAGCTGTTTTTT. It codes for CASRYRDSTGELFF.

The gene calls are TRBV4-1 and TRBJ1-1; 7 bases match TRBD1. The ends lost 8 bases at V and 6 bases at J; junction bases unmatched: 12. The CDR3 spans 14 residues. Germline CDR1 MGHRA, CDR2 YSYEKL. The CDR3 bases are TGCGCCAGCGCACGCACAGGGGCTACCCCTGAAGCTTTCTTT. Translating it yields CASARTGATPEAFF.

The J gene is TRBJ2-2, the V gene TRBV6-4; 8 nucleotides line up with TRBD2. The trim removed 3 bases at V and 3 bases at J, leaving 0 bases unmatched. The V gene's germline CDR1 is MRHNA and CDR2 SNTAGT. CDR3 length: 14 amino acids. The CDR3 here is CASSERGDTGELFF. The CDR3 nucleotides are TGTGCCAGCAGTGAGCGGGGGGACACCGGGGAGCTGTTTTTT.

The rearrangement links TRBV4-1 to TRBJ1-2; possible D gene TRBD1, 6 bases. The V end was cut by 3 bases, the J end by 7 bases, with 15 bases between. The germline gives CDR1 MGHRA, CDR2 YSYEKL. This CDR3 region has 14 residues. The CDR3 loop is CASSQTPRTVGYTF. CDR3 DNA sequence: TGCGCCAGCAGCCAGACACCTCGGACAGTTGGCTACACCTTC.

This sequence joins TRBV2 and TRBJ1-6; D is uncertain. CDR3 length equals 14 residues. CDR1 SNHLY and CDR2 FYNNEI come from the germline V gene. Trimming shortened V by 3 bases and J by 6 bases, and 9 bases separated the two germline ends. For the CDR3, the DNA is TGTGCCAGCAGTGACGAAACTGCTAATTCACCCCTCCACTTT. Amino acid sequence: CASSDETANSPLHF. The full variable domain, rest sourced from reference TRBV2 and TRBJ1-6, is EPEVTQTPSHQVTQMGQEVILRCVPISNHLYFYWYRQILGQKVEFLVSFYNNEISEKSEIFDDQFSVERPDGSNFTLKIRSTKLEDSAMYFCASSDETANSPLHFGNGTRLTVT.

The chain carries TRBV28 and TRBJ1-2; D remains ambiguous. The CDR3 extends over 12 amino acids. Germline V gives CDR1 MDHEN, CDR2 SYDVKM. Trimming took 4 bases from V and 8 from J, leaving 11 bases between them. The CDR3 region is CASSSGLEGYTF. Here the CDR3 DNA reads TGTGCCAGCAGTTCCGGACTGGAAGGCTACACCTTC.

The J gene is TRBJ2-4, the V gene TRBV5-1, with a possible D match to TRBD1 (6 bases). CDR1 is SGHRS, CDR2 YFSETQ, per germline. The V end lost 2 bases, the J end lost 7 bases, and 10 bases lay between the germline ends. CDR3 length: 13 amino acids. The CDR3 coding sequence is TGCGCCAGCAGCTTTCAGGGGTTGAACATTCAGTACTTC. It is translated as CASSFQGLNIQYF.

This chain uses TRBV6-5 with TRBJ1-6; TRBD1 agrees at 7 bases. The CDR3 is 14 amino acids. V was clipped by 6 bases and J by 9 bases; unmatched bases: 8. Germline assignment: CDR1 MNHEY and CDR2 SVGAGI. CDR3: CASSISDRVSPLHF. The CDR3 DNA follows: TGTGCCAGCAGCATTTCTGACAGGGTTTCACCCCTCCACTTT.

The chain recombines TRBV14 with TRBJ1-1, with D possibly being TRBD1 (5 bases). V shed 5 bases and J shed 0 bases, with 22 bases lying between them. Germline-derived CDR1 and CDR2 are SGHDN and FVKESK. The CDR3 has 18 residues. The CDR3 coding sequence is TGTGCCAGCAGCTCCGGGGCTTATTTCGGGGGTATGAACACTGAAGCTTTCTTT. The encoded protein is CASSSGAYFGGMNTEAFF.

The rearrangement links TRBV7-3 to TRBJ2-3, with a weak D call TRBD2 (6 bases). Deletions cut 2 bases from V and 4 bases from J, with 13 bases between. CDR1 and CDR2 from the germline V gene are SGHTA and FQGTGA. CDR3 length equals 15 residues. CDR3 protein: CASSLSGVLSDTQYF. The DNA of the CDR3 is TGTGCCAGCAGCTTATCGGGGGTCCTTTCAGATACGCAGTATTTT.

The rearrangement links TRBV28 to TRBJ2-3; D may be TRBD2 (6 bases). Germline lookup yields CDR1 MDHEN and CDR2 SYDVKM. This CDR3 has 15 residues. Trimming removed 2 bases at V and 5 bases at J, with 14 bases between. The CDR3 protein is CASSLIGGSKDTQYF. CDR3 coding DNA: TGTGCCAGCAGTTTAATCGGGGGATCGAAAGATACGCAGTATTTT.